Reported below is one T cell receptor beta chain. The antigen is undetermined. Both TCRalpha and TCRbeta cDNA were subjected to two nested PCRs lasting about 17 and 10 cycles. TCRdb re-analyzed the 5' RACE reads; it lists each CDR3 protein once, without DNA. The sample data list fewer than 550,000 distinct CDR3 sequences. This specimen comes from a study of monozygotic twins with inflammatory bowel disease. Study-wide results and limits: Repertoire similarity did not differ between concordant and discordant twins, possibly owing to limited power. IBD patients carried less diverse TCRbeta repertoires (inverse Simpson) than healthy co-twins.

The sample comprised blood. This receptor was taken from a human donor with ulcerative colitis or Crohn's disease, or a healthy co-twin of an affected twin (not recorded which).

CDR3 sequence: CASSLGDGAGSNIQYF. The gene calls are TRBV12-3 or TRBV12-4 and TRBJ2-4; the D gene TCRdb calls, TRBD1, cannot be checked with no DNA. The CDR3 is 16 amino acids.